A single sample is the source of the 2 T cell receptor beta chains below, sequenced in a study of tumor-infiltrating lymphocytes in oesophageal squamous cell carcinoma. TCRdb reprocessed the PCR reads with MiXCR, giving one entry per CDR3 protein. The sample carries 8,500 to 9,000 distinct CDR3 sequences, 60% to 70% recorded once. Material: esophageal tumor tissue. The receptors stem from a female donor with esophageal squamous cell carcinoma.

The chain combines TRBV7-2 with TRBJ2-7, with D tentatively TRBD2 (5 bases). This CDR3 has 15 residues. CDR1 is SGHTA, CDR2 FQGNSA, per germline. With 7 bases removed from V and 7 bases from J, the gap between germline ends came to 23 bases. CDR3 loop: CASTSTGNTYNEQYF. CDR3 DNA: TGTGCCAGCACCTCCACCGGGAACACCTACAATGAGCAGTACTTC.

The chain employs TRBV7-2 and TRBJ2-7; D gene ambiguous. Germline V gives CDR1 SGHTA, CDR2 FQGNSA. The CDR3 is made up of 13 amino acids. Trimming removed 0 bases at V and 5 bases at J, with 8 bases between. CDR3 in DNA: TGTGCCAGCAGCTTAGCGGCAACTGACGAGCAGTACTTC. Amino acid sequence: CASSLAATDEQYF. The full variable domain, completed using reference TRBV7-2 and TRBJ2-7, is GAGVSQSPSNKVTEKGKDVELRCDPISGHTALYWYRQSLGQGLEFLIYFQGNSAPDKSGLPSDRFSAERTGGSVSTLTIQRTQQEDSAVYLCASSLAATDEQYFGPGTRLTVT.